This paragraph reports one TCR beta chain. The sample originates from a study of T cells in Graves' hyperthyroidism and ophthalmopathy. This CDR3 has 13 residues. Looked up from germline, CDR1 is DFQATT and CDR2 is SNEGSKA (reference sequence). V lost 2 bases and J lost 5; bases outside the gene matches: 5. Fresh peripheral blood, about 9.3 ml, yielded the PBMCs. Amplified TCR beta CDR3 regions derived from RNA transcripts. First-round RT-PCR targeting the TCR CDR3 was performed with the HTBI primer set. TCRdb reanalysed the multiplex PCR reads using MiXCR and keeps one entry per CDR3 protein. This table holds around 430,000 distinct CDR3 sequences, 14% to 15% found once.

Sequenced sample: blood. This clonotype was obtained from a woman under 40 with Graves' hyperthyroidism. The rearrangement joins TRBV20-1 to TRBJ2-7; 8 bases match TRBD2. The CDR3 loop is CSARRREVHEQYF. CDR3 coding DNA: TGCAGTGCTAGACGGCGGGAGGTCCACGAGCAGTACTTC.